This T cell receptor (beta chain) stems from a study of long-term antiretroviral therapy in people with HIV. The libraries were made with immunoSEQ v3.0 at survey level. TCRdb's table, derived via immunoSEQ multiplex PCR, lists solely in-frame clones and lacks some. In the table there are 15,000 to 20,000 clones, approximately 81% of which are singletons. The origin of this receptor is a woman younger than 30 with HIV. Sequencing used unsorted PBMCs, obtained 0.6 years after starting antiretroviral therapy.

The CDR3 DNA follows: TGTGCCAGCAGTTCCTATGGTGAGCAGTTCTTC. It translates to CASSSYGEQFF. The J gene is TRBJ2-1, the V gene TRBV11-1; D is unclear. V was clipped by 6 bases and J by 9 bases, with 9 bases between them. Germline V gives CDR1 SGHAT, CDR2 FQDESV (reference sequence). The CDR3 is 11 residues long.